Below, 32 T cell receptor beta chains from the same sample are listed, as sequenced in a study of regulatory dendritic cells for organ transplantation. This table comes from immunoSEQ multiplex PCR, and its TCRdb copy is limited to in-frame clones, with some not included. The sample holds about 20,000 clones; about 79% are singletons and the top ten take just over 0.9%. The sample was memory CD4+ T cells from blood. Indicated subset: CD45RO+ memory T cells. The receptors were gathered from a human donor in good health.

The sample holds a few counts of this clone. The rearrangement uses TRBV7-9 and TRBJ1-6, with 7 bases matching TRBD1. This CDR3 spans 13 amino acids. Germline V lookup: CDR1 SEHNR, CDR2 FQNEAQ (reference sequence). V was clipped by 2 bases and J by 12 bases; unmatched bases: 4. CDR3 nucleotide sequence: TGTGCCAGCAGCTTAACAGGGGATGGACCCCTCCACTTT. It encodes CASSLTGDGPLHF.

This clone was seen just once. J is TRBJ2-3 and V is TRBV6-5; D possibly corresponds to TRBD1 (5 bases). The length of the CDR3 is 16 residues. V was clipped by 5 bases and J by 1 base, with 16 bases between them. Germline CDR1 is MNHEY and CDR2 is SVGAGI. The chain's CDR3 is CASSNLVRAGTDTQYF. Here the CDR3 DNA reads TGTGCCAGCAGTAACTTAGTCAGGGCGGGCACAGATACGCAGTATTTT.

The DNA for the CDR3 is TGCGCCAGCAGTCGGGGGACAGGGGGCAACGAGCAGTACTTC. Translating gives CASSRGTGGNEQYF. The chain is built from TRBV5-1 and TRBJ2-7; TRBD1 agrees at 12 bases. Germline CDR1 and CDR2: SGHRS and YFSETQ. The CDR3 has 14 residues. V lost 5 bases, J lost 5 bases, and 5 bases stayed unmatched.

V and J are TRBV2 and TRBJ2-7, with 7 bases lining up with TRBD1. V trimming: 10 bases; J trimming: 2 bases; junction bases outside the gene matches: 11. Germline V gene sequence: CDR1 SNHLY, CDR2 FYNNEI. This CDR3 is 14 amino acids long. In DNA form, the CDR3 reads TGTGCCACCCGGACAGGTTCGAGAACCTACGAGCAGTACTTC. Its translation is CATRTGSRTYEQYF.

The CDR3 nucleotides read TGTGCCAGCAGTCCGGACAGGGGGCGAGACGAGCAGTACTTC. Its protein product is CASSPDRGRDEQYF. V usage is TRBV7-2 and J usage is TRBJ2-7; 11 positions agree with TRBD1. This CDR3 comprises 14 residues. The germline gives CDR1 SGHTA, CDR2 FQGNSA. Trimming removed 6 bases from V and 5 bases from J; junction bases left unmatched: 6.

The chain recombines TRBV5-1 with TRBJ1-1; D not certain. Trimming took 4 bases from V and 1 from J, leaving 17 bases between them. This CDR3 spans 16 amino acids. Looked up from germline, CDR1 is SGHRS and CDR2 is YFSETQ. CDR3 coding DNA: TGCGCCAGCAGCATCCGCGCTGTGGAGGGGAACACTGAAGCTTTCTTT. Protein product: CASSIRAVEGNTEAFF.

The CDR3 reads CASSPVGRGTDYGYTF. DNA of the CDR3: TGTGCCAGCAGTCCCGTAGGACGGGGTACGGACTATGGCTACACCTTC. The gene calls are TRBV27 and TRBJ1-2; D is undetermined. The germline V and J ends were trimmed by 5 bases and 3 bases, with 19 bases remaining between them. The CDR3 totals 16 residues. CDR1 and CDR2 from the germline V gene are MNHEY and SMNVEV (reference sequence).

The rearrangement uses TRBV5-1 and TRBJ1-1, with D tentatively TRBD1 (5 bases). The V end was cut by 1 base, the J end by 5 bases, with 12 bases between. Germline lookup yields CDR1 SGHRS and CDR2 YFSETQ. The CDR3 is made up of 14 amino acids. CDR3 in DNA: TGCGCCAGCAGCTTGTCTCAGGGAACGACTGAAGCTTTCTTT. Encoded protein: CASSLSQGTTEAFF.

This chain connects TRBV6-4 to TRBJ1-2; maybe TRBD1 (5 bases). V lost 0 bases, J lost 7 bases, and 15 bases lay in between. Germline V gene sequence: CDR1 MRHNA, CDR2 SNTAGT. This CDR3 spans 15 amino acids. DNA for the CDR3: TGTGCCAGCAGTGACTCGATTCAGGGCAACGGTGGCTACACCTTC. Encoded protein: CASSDSIQGNGGYTF.

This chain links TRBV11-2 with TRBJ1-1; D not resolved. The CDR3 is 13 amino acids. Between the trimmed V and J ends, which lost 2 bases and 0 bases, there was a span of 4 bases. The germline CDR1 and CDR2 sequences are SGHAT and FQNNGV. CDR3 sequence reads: CASSLQMNTEAFF. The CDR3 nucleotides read TGTGCCAGCAGCTTACAGATGAACACTGAAGCTTTCTTT.

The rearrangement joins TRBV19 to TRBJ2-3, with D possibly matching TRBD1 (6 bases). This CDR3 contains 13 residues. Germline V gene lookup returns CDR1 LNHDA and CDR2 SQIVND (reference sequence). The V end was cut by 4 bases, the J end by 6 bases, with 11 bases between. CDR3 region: CASSSSQGDTQYF. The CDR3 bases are TGTGCCAGTAGTAGCTCCCAGGGGGATACGCAGTATTTT.

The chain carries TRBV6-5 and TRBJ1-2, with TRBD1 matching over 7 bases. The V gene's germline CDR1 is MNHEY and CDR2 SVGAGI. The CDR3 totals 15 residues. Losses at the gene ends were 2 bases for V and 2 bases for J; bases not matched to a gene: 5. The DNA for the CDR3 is TGTGCCAGCAGTTACCGACAGGGAGGAAACTATGGCTACACCTTC. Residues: CASSYRQGGNYGYTF.

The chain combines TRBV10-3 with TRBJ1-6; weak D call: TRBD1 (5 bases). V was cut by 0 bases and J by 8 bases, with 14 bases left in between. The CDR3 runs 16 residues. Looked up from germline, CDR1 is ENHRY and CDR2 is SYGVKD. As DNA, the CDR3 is TGTGCCATCAGTGAGTCGGGGGAGGATTTTTATTCACCCCTCCACTTT. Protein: CAISESGEDFYSPLHF.

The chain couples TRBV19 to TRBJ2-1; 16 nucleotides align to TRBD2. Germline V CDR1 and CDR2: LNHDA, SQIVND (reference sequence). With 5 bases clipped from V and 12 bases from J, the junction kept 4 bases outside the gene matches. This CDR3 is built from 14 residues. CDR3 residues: CASSSGTSGGGQFF. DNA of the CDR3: TGTGCCAGTAGTTCCGGGACTAGCGGGGGGGGGCAGTTCTTC.

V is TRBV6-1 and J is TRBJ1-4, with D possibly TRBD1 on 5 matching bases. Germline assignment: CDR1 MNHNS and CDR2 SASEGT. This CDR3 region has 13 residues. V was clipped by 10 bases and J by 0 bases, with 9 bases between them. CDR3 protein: CATTGTTNEKLFF. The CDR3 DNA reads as TGTGCCACTACAGGAACAACTAATGAAAAACTGTTTTTT.

The CDR3 DNA reads TGCGCCAGCAGCCCAACTGGACTAGCGGGGGCAACAAGAGTAGATACGCAGTATTTT. It yields the protein CASSPTGLAGATRVDTQYF. This rearrangement joins TRBV5-1 to TRBJ2-3, with 13 bases lining up with TRBD2. The CDR3 spans 19 residues. Losses at the gene ends were 4 bases for V and 5 bases for J; bases not matched to a gene: 16. Germline lookup yields CDR1 SGHRS and CDR2 YFSETQ.

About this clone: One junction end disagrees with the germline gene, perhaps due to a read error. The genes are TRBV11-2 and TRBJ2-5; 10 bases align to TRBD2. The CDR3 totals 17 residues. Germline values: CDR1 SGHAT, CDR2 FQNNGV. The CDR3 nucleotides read TGTGCCAGCACCTTAGACTTGTTAGCGGGGGGCGAGAAGACCCAGTACTTC. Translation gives CASTLDLLAGGEKTQYF.

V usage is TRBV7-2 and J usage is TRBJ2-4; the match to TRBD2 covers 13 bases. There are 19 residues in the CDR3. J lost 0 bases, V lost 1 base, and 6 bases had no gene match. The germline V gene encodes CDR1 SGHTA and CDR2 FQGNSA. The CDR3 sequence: CASSLGTSGGNVAKNIQYF. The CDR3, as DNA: TGTGCCAGCAGCTTAGGGACTAGCGGGGGAAACGTAGCCAAAAACATTCAGTACTTC.

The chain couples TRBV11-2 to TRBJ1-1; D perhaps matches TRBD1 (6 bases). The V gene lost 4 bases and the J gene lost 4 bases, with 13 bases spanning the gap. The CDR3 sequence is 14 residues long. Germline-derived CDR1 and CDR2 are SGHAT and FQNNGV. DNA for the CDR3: TGTGCCAGCAGCTCATATCGGGGGGCCACTGAAGCTTTCTTT. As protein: CASSSYRGATEAFF.

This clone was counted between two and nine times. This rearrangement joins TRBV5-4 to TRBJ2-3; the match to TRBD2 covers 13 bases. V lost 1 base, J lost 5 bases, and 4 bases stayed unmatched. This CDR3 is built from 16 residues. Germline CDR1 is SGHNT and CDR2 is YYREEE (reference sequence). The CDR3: CASSLTSGGAGDTQYF. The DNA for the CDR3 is TGTGCCAGCAGCTTGACTAGCGGGGGGGCTGGAGATACGCAGTATTTT. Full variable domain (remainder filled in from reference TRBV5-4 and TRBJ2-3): ETGVTQSPTHLIKTRGQQVTLRCSSQSGHNTVSWYQQALGQGPQFIFQYYREEENGRGNFPPRFSGLQFPNYSSELNVNALELDDSALYLCASSLTSGGAGDTQYFGPGTRLTVL.

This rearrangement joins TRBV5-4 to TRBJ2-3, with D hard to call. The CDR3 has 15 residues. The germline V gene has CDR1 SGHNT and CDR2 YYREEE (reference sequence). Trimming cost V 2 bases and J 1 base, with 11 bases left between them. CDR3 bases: TGTGCCAGCAGCTTAACTGGGCTTGGCACAGATACGCAGTATTTT. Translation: CASSLTGLGTDTQYF.

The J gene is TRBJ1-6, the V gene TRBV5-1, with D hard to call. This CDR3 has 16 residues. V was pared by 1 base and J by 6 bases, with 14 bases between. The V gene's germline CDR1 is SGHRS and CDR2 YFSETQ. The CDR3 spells CASSLTGSGINSPLHF. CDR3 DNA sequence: TGCGCCAGCAGCTTGACGGGATCGGGCATTAATTCACCCCTCCACTTT.

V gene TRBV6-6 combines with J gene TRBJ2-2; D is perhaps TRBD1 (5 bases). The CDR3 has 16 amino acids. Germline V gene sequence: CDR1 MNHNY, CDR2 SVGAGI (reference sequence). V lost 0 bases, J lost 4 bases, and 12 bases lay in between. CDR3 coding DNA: TGTGCCAGCAGTTACTCGCAGGGTGTAAGCACCGGGGAGCTGTTTTTT. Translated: CASSYSQGVSTGELFF.

The CDR3 coding sequence is TGTGCCAGCAGGGAGACAGCCGGGGAGCTGTTTTTT. This codes for CASRETAGELFF. The V call is TRBV6-6, the J call TRBJ2-2; a possible D gene is TRBD1 (5 bases). CDR1 and CDR2 from the germline V gene are MNHNY and SVGAGI (reference sequence). Trimming pared 6 bases from V and 6 bases from J, leaving 8 bases between. The CDR3 has 12 residues.

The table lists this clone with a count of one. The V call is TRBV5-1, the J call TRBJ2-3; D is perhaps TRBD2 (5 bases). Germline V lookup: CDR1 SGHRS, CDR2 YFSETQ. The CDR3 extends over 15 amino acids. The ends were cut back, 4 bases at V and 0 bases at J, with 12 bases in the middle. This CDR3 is CASSDPGISTDTQYF. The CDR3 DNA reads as TGCGCCAGCAGCGACCCGGGGATAAGCACAGATACGCAGTATTTT. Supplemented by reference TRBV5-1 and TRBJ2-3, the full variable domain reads KAGVTQTPRYLIKTRGQQVTLSCSPISGHRSVSWYQQTPGQGLQFLFEYFSETQRNKGNFPGRFSGRQFSNSRSEMNVSTLELGDSALYLCASSDPGISTDTQYFGPGTRLTVL.

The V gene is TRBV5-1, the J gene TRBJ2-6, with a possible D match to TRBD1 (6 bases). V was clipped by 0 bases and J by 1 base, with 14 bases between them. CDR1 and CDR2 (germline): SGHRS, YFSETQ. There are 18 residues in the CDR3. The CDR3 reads CASSLEAGARSGANVLTF. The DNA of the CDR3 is TGCGCCAGCAGCTTGGAGGCAGGGGCCCGGTCTGGGGCCAACGTCCTGACTTTC.

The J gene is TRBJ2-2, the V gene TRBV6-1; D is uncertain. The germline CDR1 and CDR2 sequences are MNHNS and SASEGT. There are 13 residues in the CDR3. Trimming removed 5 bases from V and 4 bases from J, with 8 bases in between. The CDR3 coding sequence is TGTGCCAGCAGTCCGATGAGCACCGGGGAGCTGTTTTTT. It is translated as CASSPMSTGELFF.

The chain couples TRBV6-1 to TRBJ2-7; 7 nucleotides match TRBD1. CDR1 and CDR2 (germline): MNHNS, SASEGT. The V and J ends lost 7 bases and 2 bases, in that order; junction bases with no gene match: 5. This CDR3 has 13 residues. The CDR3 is CASTTGQTYEQYF. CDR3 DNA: TGTGCCAGCACAACGGGACAGACCTACGAGCAGTACTTC.

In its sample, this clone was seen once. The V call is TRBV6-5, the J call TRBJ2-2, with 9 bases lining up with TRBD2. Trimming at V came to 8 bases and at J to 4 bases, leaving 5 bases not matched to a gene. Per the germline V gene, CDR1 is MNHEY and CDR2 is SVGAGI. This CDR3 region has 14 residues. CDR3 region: CASCGGVFTGELFF. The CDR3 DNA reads TGTGCCAGCTGCGGGGGGGTGTTCACCGGGGAGCTGTTTTTT.

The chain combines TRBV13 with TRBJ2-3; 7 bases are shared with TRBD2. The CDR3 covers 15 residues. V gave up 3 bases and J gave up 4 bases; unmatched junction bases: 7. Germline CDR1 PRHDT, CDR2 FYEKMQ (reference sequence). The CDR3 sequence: CASSLGGLGADTQYF. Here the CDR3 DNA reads TGTGCCAGCAGCTTGGGAGGGTTGGGGGCAGATACGCAGTATTTT.

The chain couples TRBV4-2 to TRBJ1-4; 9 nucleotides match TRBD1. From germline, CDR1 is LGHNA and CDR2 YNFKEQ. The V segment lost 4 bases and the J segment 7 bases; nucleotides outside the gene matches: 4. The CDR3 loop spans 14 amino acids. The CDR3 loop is CASSPDRGAEKLFF. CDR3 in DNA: TGTGCCAGCAGCCCGGACAGGGGAGCTGAAAAACTGTTTTTT.

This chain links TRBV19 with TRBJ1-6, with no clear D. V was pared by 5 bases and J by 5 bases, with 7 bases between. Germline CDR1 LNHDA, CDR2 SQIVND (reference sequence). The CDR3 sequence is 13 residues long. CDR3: CASSRQDNSPLHF. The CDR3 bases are TGTGCCAGTAGTCGGCAGGATAATTCACCCCTCCACTTT.